These 17 T cell receptor beta chains were all obtained from the same sample, sequenced in a study of regulatory T cells in long-lasting Graves disease. According to the study, TCR beta libraries were built with iRepertoire HTBI primers and CDR3-region Arm-PCR. A single record per CDR3 protein comes from TCRdb applying MiXCR to the multiplex PCR reads. The data show a few hundred thousand distinct CDR3 sequences, 16% seen once. This sample's time point: newly diagnosed GD, antithyroid drugs for less than 3 months. PBMC-extracted RNA yielded the TCR library. The same specimen was also included in a second study, on T cells in Graves' hyperthyroidism and ophthalmopathy.

Source: peripheral blood mononuclear cells (PBMCs), taken at new diagnosis, from a patient treated with antithyroid drugs. These receptors were collected from a woman in her late teens or twenties with Graves disease.

This clonotype was recorded many times. The chain joins TRBV30 to TRBJ2-2; 9 bases match TRBD2. CDR1 and CDR2 from the germline V gene are GTSNPN and SVGIG (reference sequence). The CDR3 has 15 amino acids. The V gene end was trimmed by 6 bases and the J gene end by 0 bases; junction bases not matched to a gene: 5. CDR3: CACTAGGANTGELFF. The CDR3 region has the DNA TGTGCCTGCACCGCGGGGGGGGCGAACACCGGGGAGCTGTTTTTT.

This clonotype was counted ten times or more. The chain is built from TRBV2 and TRBJ2-5; a possible D gene is TRBD2 (6 bases). V was shortened by 1 base and J by 5 bases, with 11 bases between the two germline ends. Germline V lookup: CDR1 SNHLY, CDR2 FYNNEI. This CDR3 is 14 amino acids long. CDR3 coding DNA: TGTGCCAGCAGTGAAGGGCTTGCGGGGGAGACCCAGTACTTC. It encodes CASSEGLAGETQYF.

This clonotype was picked up many times. The gene calls are TRBV28 and TRBJ1-1, with a weak D call TRBD1 (5 bases). Between the trimmed V and J ends, which lost 7 bases and 2 bases, there was a span of 14 bases. This CDR3 has 14 amino acids. In germline, CDR1 is MDHEN, CDR2 SYDVKM. The CDR3: CASTNPGGNTEAFF. Here the CDR3 DNA reads TGTGCCAGCACCAATCCGGGGGGTAACACTGAAGCTTTCTTT.

This clonotype was seen ten or more times. This sequence joins TRBV7-3 and TRBJ2-5; D may correspond to TRBD1 or TRBD2 (6 bases each). Germline V gene sequence: CDR1 SGHTA, CDR2 FQGTGA. The V gene lost 4 bases and the J gene lost 0 bases, with 12 bases spanning the gap. The CDR3 is 15 amino acids. The CDR3 nucleotides read TGTGCCAGCAGCTCTGGAGGGGGGTACCAAGAGACCCAGTACTTC. It is translated as CASSSGGGYQETQYF. Full variable domain (outside the CDR3, taken from reference TRBV7-3 and TRBJ2-5): GAGVSQTPSNKVTEKGKYVELRCDPISGHTALYWYRQSLGQGPEFLIYFQGTGAADDSGLPNDRFFAVRPEGSVSTLKIQRTERGDSAVYLCASSSGGGYQETQYFGPGTRLLVL.

This clonotype was recorded a few times. The rearrangement uses TRBV6-2 or TRBV6-3 and TRBJ1-2, with 7 bases that match TRBD1. V lost 2 bases, J lost 14 bases, and 11 bases stayed unmatched. Germline V CDR1 and CDR2: MNHEY, SVGEGT. The CDR3 spans 13 residues. The CDR3 sequence: CASSYNPRGVRTF. As DNA, the CDR3 is TGTGCCAGCAGTTACAATCCCAGGGGGGTAAGGACCTTC.

This clonotype was seen ten or more times. The chain couples TRBV7-9 to TRBJ1-1; D gene unclear. V lost 1 base, J lost 8 bases, and 11 bases lay in between. Germline V gives CDR1 SEHNR, CDR2 FQNEAQ (reference sequence). The CDR3 extends over 13 amino acids. CDR3 in DNA: TGTGCCAGCAGCTTAGAGGCCGCTCAGGAAGCTTTCTTT. It yields the protein CASSLEAAQEAFF.

This clonotype was recorded a few times. A much more abundant neighbour one base away suggests this may be a read error. This CDR3 fails to terminate in the conserved phenylalanine or tryptophan, so it likely reflects a read error. CDR3 nucleotides: TGCGCCAGCAGCTTGGCTTCGGTGACATCAAACACTGAAGCTTTCCTT. This encodes CASSLASVTSNTEAFL. The chain uses TRBV5-1 and TRBJ1-1; no reliable D call. The germline V and J ends were trimmed by 0 bases and 2 bases, with 14 bases remaining between them. CDR3 length: 16 residues. Germline CDR1 SGHRS, CDR2 YFSETQ.

As for this clonotype: One junction end disagrees with the germline gene, perhaps due to a read error. The chain links TRBV18 to TRBJ1-2; D unclear. CDR1 is KGHSH, CDR2 LQKENI, per germline. The CDR3 is 14 amino acids. CDR3 residues: CASPPKGRDYGYTF. CDR3 DNA: TGTGCCAGCCCACCAAAAGGGCGGGATTATGGCTACACCTTC.

The V gene is TRBV6-1, the J gene TRBJ1-5, with D possibly being TRBD1 (6 bases). Germline-derived CDR1 and CDR2 are MNHNS and SASEGT. V was shortened by 10 bases and J by 0 bases, with 13 bases between the two germline ends. This CDR3 is built from 14 residues. CDR3 loop: CAKGQSYSNQPQHF. In nucleotides, the CDR3 is TGTGCCAAAGGACAGTCCTATAGCAATCAGCCCCAGCATTTT.

This clonotype was found many times. V and J are TRBV6-2 or TRBV6-3 and TRBJ2-2, with 12 bases that match TRBD2. The CDR3 runs to 19 residues. V trimming: 0 bases; J trimming: 0 bases; junction bases outside the gene matches: 5. The germline CDR1 and CDR2 sequences are MNHEY and SVGEGT. The CDR3 region is CASSYSSWTSGANTGELFF. CDR3 DNA sequence: TGTGCCAGCAGTTACTCTTCTTGGACTAGCGGGGCGAACACCGGGGAGCTGTTTTTT.

There are many counts of this clonotype. V and J are TRBV5-1 and TRBJ2-5; TRBD2 aligns across 15 bases. The J segment lost 5 bases and the V segment lost 4 bases, leaving 9 bases of the junction unmatched. Germline V CDR1 and CDR2: SGHRS, YFSETQ. This CDR3 has 17 amino acids. CDR3 bases: TGCGCCAGCAGCCCCGGACTAGCGGGGGGGCCGCAGGAGACCCAGTACTTC. This sequence encodes CASSPGLAGGPQETQYF. Supplemented by reference TRBV5-1 and TRBJ2-5, the full variable domain reads KAGVTQTPRYLIKTRGQQVTLSCSPISGHRSVSWYQQTPGQGLQFLFEYFSETQRNKGNFPGRFSGRQFSNSRSEMNVSTLELGDSALYLCASSPGLAGGPQETQYFGPGTRLLVL.

This clonotype was detected only a few times. The rearrangement links TRBV29-1 to TRBJ2-3; D not certain. Between the trimmed V and J ends, which lost 0 bases and 0 bases, there was a span of 13 bases. This CDR3 has 16 amino acids. Germline CDR1 SQVTM, CDR2 ANQGSEA. CDR3 nucleotide sequence: TGCAGCGTTGAAGATCGGACGGCGTCTAGCACAGATACGCAGTATTTT. Encoded protein: CSVEDRTASSTDTQYF.

This clonotype showed up many times. The V and J genes are TRBV3-1 and TRBJ2-7, with D maybe TRBD1 (6 bases). The germline CDR1 and CDR2 sequences are LGHDT and YNNKEL (reference sequence). This CDR3 spans 16 amino acids. The V gene lost 0 bases and the J gene lost 0 bases, with 12 bases spanning the gap. CDR3 loop: CASSQEGTYASYEQYF. CDR3 coding DNA: TGTGCCAGCAGCCAAGAGGGGACATATGCCTCCTACGAGCAGTACTTC.

This clonotype was picked up many times. CDR3 protein: CASSLRTGGILTDTQYF. CDR3 in DNA: TGTGCCAGCAGCCTCCGGACAGGGGGCATATTGACAGATACGCAGTATTTT. The rearrangement joins TRBV14 to TRBJ2-3, with TRBD1 matching 11 bases. Germline V lookup: CDR1 SGHDN, CDR2 FVKESK. J lost 3 bases, V lost 4 bases, and 9 bases had no gene match. The CDR3 is 17 amino acids. Full variable domain (remainder filled in from reference TRBV14 and TRBJ2-3): EAGVTQFPSHSVIEKGQTVTLRCDPISGHDNLYWYRRVMGKEIKFLLHFVKESKQDESGMPNNRFLAERTGGTYSTLKVQPAELEDSGVYFCASSLRTGGILTDTQYFGPGTRLTVL.

This clonotype was detected many times. This chain uses TRBV2 with TRBJ2-1, with TRBD2 matching 9 bases. The last part of the DNA fits TRBJ2-5 better; the J call may be wrong. Per the germline V gene, CDR1 is SNHLY and CDR2 is FYNNEI. There are 17 residues in the CDR3. The CDR3: CASSRAIAGAVSETQYF. In DNA, the CDR3 is TGTGCCAGCAGCCGGGCAATAGCGGGGGCGGTTTCGGAGACCCAGTACTTC.

In this sample, this clonotype turned up many times. V is TRBV5-6 and J is TRBJ2-3; D is ambiguous. Germline V gene lookup returns CDR1 SGHDT and CDR2 YYEEEE. The CDR3 is made up of 10 amino acids. V dropped 7 bases and J dropped 5 bases, with 5 bases sitting between them. Here the CDR3 reads CASAGDTQYF. In DNA form, the CDR3 reads TGTGCCAGCGCTGGAGATACGCAGTATTTT.

Many counts were recorded for this clonotype. The chain joins TRBV11-1 to TRBJ2-7; D uncertain. Trimming removed 5 bases from V and 2 bases from J, with 10 bases in between. The CDR3 contains 13 residues. Germline CDR1 reads SGHAT; CDR2 reads FQDESV (reference sequence). The DNA of the CDR3 is TGTGCCAGCAGCAACTTAATGACCTACGAGCAGTACTTC. It yields the protein CASSNLMTYEQYF.